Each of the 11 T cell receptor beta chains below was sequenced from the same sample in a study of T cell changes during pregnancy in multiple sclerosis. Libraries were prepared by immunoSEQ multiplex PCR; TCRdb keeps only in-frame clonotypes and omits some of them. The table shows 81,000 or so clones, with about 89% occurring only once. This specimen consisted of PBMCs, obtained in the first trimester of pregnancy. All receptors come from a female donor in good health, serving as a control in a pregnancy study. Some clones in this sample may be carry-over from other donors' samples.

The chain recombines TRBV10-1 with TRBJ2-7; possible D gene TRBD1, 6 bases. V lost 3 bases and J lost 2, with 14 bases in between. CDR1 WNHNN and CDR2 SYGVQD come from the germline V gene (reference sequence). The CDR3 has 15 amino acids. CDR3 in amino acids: CASSDRGHNAYEQYF. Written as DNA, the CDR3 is TGCGCCAGCAGTGACAGGGGTCATAACGCCTACGAGCAGTACTTC.

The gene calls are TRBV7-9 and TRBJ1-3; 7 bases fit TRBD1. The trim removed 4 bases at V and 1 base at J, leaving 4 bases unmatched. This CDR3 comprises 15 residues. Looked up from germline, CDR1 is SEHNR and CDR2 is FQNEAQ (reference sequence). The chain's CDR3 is CASSSTGTSGNTIYF. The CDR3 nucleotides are TGTGCCAGCAGCTCGACAGGGACTTCTGGAAACACCATATATTTT.

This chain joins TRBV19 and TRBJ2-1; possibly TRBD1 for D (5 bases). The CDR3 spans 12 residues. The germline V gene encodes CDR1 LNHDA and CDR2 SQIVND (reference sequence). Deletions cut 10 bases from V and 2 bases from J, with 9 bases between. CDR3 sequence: CATGLPYNEQFF. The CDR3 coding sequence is TGTGCCACAGGGCTCCCCTACAATGAGCAGTTCTTC.

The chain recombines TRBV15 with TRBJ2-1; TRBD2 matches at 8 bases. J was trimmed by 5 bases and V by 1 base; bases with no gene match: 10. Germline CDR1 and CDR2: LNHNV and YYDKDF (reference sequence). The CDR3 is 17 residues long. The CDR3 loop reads CATSRAPYGTSNNEQFF. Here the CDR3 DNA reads TGTGCCACCAGCAGAGCACCATACGGGACTAGTAACAATGAGCAGTTCTTC. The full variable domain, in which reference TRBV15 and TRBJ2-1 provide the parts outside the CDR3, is DAMVIQNPRYQVTQFGKPVTLSCSQTLNHNVMYWYQQKSSQAPKLLFHYYDKDFNNEADTPDNFQSRRPNTSFCFLDIRSPGLGDTAMYLCATSRAPYGTSNNEQFFGPGTRLTVL.

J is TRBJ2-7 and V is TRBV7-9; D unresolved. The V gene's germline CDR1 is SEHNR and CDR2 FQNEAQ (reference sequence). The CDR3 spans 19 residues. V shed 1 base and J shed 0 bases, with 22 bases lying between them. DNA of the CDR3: TGTGCCAGCAGCTTAGGTTCTCGGTGGGCGAAAGAAAGCTCCTACGAGCAGTACTTC. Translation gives CASSLGSRWAKESSYEQYF.

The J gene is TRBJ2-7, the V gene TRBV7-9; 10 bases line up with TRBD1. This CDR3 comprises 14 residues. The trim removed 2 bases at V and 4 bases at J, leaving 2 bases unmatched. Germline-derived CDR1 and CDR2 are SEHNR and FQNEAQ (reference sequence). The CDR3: CASSLLGQGYEQYF. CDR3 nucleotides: TGTGCCAGCAGCTTATTGGGACAGGGGTACGAGCAGTACTTC.

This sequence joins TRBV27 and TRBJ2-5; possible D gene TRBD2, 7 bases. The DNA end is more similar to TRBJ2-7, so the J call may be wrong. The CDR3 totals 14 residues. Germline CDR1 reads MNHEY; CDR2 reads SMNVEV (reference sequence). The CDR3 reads CASSLAGAFYEQYF. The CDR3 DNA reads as TGTGCCAGCAGTTTAGCGGGGGCCTTCTACGAGCAGTACTTC.

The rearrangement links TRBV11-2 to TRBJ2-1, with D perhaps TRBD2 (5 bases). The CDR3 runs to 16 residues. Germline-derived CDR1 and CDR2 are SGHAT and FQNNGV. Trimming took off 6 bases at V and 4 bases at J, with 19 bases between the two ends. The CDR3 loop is CASRAARGSRYNEQFF. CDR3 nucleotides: TGTGCCAGCAGGGCGGCCCGTGGGAGTCGTTACAATGAGCAGTTCTTC.

This chain's CDR3 is CASSYIRNTIYF. The CDR3 DNA is TGTGCCAGCAGTTATATCCGAAACACCATATATTTT. The chain uses TRBV6-1 and TRBJ1-3, with no clear D. V was clipped by 5 bases and J by 5 bases, with 7 bases between them. The CDR3 is 12 residues long. Germline V gene data show CDR1 as MNHNS and CDR2 as SASEGT.

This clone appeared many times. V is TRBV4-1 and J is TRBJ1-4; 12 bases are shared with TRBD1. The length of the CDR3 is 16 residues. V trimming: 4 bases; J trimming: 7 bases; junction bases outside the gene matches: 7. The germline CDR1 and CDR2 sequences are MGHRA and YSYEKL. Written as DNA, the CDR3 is TGCGCCAGCAGCCTCGGGACAGGGGGCGGGAGTGAAAAACTGTTTTTT. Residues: CASSLGTGGGSEKLFF.

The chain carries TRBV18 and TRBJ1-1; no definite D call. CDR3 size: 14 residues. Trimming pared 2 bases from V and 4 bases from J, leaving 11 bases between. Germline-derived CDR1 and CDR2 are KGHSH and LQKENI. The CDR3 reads CASSPTDRGTEAFF. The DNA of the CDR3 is TGTGCCAGCTCACCAACAGACCGGGGCACTGAAGCTTTCTTT.